This T cell receptor beta chain was recorded in a study of shared clonotypes between healthy human individuals (TCRdb year 2020). About the investigation overall: A couple of women and a few men aged 18 to 49 years were included in the cohort. Each donor's leukapheresis produced roughly between roughly 0.85 and 10 billion PBMCs. Libraries were prepared and TCR repertoires were sequenced by different laboratories using diverse techniques, in order to increase sequencing depth and limit assay-specific biases. Per donor, three plates each were used for CD4 naive and CD4 memory, two for CD8 naive, and one for CD8 memory. Blood TCR repertoires of 5 or 6 healthy adults were deeply sequenced to estimate repertoire size and the extent of clonotype sharing between individuals. What the authors observed across the whole study: Based on pairwise subsampling, the degree of clonotype sharing among donors was expected to be affected by sequencing depth. The genetic and exposure-history diversity represented was limited by the small number of donors. Only blood was sampled, and tissue TCR repertoires likely differ from those in blood. Compared with non-shared clonotypes, clonotypes shared by all four sorted-subset donors had higher generation probabilities. When several donors were compared, the shared fraction of clonotypes was around 5% for naive CD4, 3.5% to 4% for naive CD8, about 2.5% for memory CD4, and 0.4% for memory CD8. Rarefaction of sorted-subset datasets indicated incomplete sequencing despite the large sequencing depth. Estimated clonotype richness was generally larger for naive than for memory subsets.

The V and J ends are trimmed by 1 base and 8 bases, leaving 17 bases between them. The CDR3 starts with the cysteine, ends with the phenylalanine, and has 16 residues. Only CDR3 DNA is held: 48 bases, read in frame from base 1. Taken from the germline V gene (reference sequence), the CDR1 and CDR2 loops are SEHNR and FQNEAQ. In its sample, this clone was seen once. What this receptor recognizes is not known. Base-call qualities are not available, and no considerably larger clone is one nucleotide away. The donors were healthy, HIV-negative adults who had no recently reported acute infections or vaccinations. All donors were Caucasian adults living in Nashville, Tennessee, USA. CD4+ T cells were enriched by magnetic negative selection; naive cells were then positively selected on CD45RA, and the negative fraction formed the memory subset. Blood was collected by leukapheresis, and PBMCs were isolated by Ficoll-Histopaque density gradient centrifugation and then cryopreserved in liquid nitrogen vapor phase. Purity and quantity of every magnetically sorted T cell population were checked by analytical flow cytometry. Genomic DNA was isolated from every sorted fraction and measured by UV absorbance on a Nanodrop 2000c.

Using the deep immunoSEQ assay, TCR CDR3 regions were amplified from genomic DNA by multiplex PCR. Extracted genomic DNA from each cell subset was distributed evenly across all wells of several immunoSEQ 96-well plates, and each plate was treated as a replicate. Each replicate PCR for sorted subsets received approximately 220 ng genomic DNA, equal to about 30,000 T cell genomes. Purified libraries were measured with a Qubit 3.0 fluorometer, size-checked on a Bioanalyzer 2100, and measured again with the KAPA Library Quantification kit. Every immunoSEQ 96-well plate was sequenced on a separate single-read 150-cycle Illumina NextSeq 550 flow cell. Per the authors' processing: Because only junctional sequences without quality scores were contained in the immunoSEQ output, filtering matching that applied to full-length reads could not be performed. Sequences were annotated with PyIR, a Python wrapper for IgBLAST v1.9, and V/J genes and CDR3 were assigned using IMGT germline references. Reads were removed for weak V/J assignments (E-value above 1e-6), missing CDR3, stop codons, out-of-frame junctions, or ambiguous translated residues. V3J clonotypes were defined as sequences sharing an identical inferred V gene, J gene, and CDR3 amino acid sequence. To compute the percentage overlap between repertoires, the number of shared unique clonotypes was divided by the size of the smaller repertoire. Three approaches were used to assess repertoire richness: RTK rarefaction, the Chao1 estimator, and Recon v2.1 estimates of unobserved clonotypes. OLGA was used to compute generation probabilities for all TCRbeta clonotypes that the gDNA method yielded from four donors. Here the immuneACCESS table is served through TCRdb, limited to in-frame sequences with V and J called. Missing clones are a known gap in these copies; in checked studies unresolved V genes cover under half, and the rest lacks a known reason. The DNA gave D and trimming, while V, J and clone size come from that table. Counted in this sample were about 1.5 million clones; approximately 98% of them appeared once. The biggest ten clones account for 0.4% to 0.45% of the sample.

Sequencing used naive CD4+ T cells sorted from blood. The cell subset or site label on this specimen signifies: CD45RA+ positively selected. This TCR came from a man younger than 45 in good health. This chain joins TRBV7-9 to TRBJ1-4; a confident D gene designation cannot be given. The sequenced DNA is TGTGCCAGCAGCTTAGTGGGAATGTCGACTCAAGAAAAACTGTTTTTT. Its coded protein is CASSLVGMSTQEKLFF.